The 9 T cell receptor beta chains reported below all come from one sample, sequenced in a study of CD8+CD57+ T cells in acquired aplastic anemia. For sequencing, patients were chosen who had shown expansion of CD8+CD57+ cells by flow cytometry. According to the study, genomic DNA was the template for TCR beta VDJ and CDR3 profiling. Each CDR3 protein gets one entry after TCRdb re-called the reads with MiXCR. In the table there are more than 150,000 distinct CDR3 sequences, around half of which are singletons. Input material: sorted CD4+, CD8+, or CD8+CD57+ T cells (not recorded which) from PBMCs. Receptor source: a human donor with aplastic anemia.

The chain recombines TRBV28 with TRBJ2-7; D may be TRBD2 (5 bases). This CDR3 is built from 16 residues. The germline CDR1 and CDR2 sequences are MDHEN and SYDVKM. V was clipped by 5 bases and J by 1 base, with 18 bases between them. CDR3 nucleotides: TGTGCCAGCAGTAGTACTTGGAGGTCCACGTCCTACGAGCAGTACTTC. Translation: CASSSTWRSTSYEQYF.

This chain joins TRBV9 and TRBJ2-3, with TRBD1 as a possible D gene (6 bases). Trimming took 0 bases from V and 6 from J, leaving 14 bases between them. CDR1 is SGDLS, CDR2 YYNGEE, per germline. The CDR3 has 15 residues. CDR3 in DNA: TGTGCCAGCAGCGTAGCCGGGACCCAGGGGGATACGCAGTATTTT. Residues: CASSVAGTQGDTQYF.

V usage is TRBV24-1 and J usage is TRBJ1-2; no clear D gene. The V gene's germline CDR1 is KGHDR and CDR2 SFDVKD. This CDR3 comprises 14 residues. V dropped 4 bases and J dropped 2 bases, with 10 bases sitting between them. The CDR3 reads CATSEGRENYGYTF. The CDR3 coding sequence is TGTGCCACCAGTGAGGGTCGGGAAAACTATGGCTACACCTTC.

There are many counts of this clonotype. J is TRBJ2-5 and V is TRBV5-1, with D possibly matching TRBD2 (7 bases). The CDR3 covers 14 residues. V was cut by 4 bases and J by 5 bases, with 15 bases left in between. Looked up from germline, CDR1 is SGHRS and CDR2 is YFSETQ. The DNA for the CDR3 is TGCGCCAGCAGCCCGGGGGGACAAGCGGAGACCCAGTACTTC. Its translation: CASSPGGQAETQYF.

Points on this clonotype: A read error may be the cause here, since a much bigger clone is one base away. V and J are TRBV29-1 and TRBJ2-5; D is possibly TRBD1 or TRBD2 (5 bases each). In germline, CDR1 is SQVTM, CDR2 ANQGSEA. This CDR3 region has 13 residues. With 7 bases removed from V and 6 bases from J, the gap between germline ends came to 18 bases. CDR3 nucleotide sequence: TGCAGCGCCTCGGGACCTTTACAACAGACCCAGTACTTC. Encoded protein: CSASGPLQQTQYF.

This rearrangement joins TRBV11-1 to TRBJ2-3; TRBD1 matches 8 bases. J lost 4 bases, V lost 6 bases, and 12 bases had no gene match. The CDR3 contains 16 residues. Looked up from germline, CDR1 is SGHAT and CDR2 is FQDESV (reference sequence). The CDR3 bases are TGTGCCAGCAGGAACGCCGGGACAGGATCCTCAGATACGCAGTATTTT. Its translation is CASRNAGTGSSDTQYF.

In this sample, this clonotype turned up a few times. The chain joins TRBV2 to TRBJ2-3; D perhaps matches TRBD2 (6 bases). The CDR3 covers 12 residues. In germline, CDR1 is SNHLY, CDR2 FYNNEI. V shed 11 bases and J shed 6 bases, with 15 bases lying between them. The CDR3: CAPRAGSDTQYF. In DNA, the CDR3 is TGTGCCCCGAGGGCGGGAAGCGATACGCAGTATTTT.

The table lists this clonotype with many counts. This chain uses TRBV5-1 with TRBJ2-1, with D perhaps matching TRBD1 (6 bases). The V gene's germline CDR1 is SGHRS and CDR2 YFSETQ. This CDR3 comprises 14 residues. Trimming stripped 4 bases from V and 5 bases from J, with 13 bases between. The chain's CDR3 is CASSPTDRNNEQFF. DNA of the CDR3: TGCGCCAGCAGCCCAACGGACAGAAACAATGAGCAGTTCTTC.

This clonotype was counted only a few times. This rearrangement joins TRBV29-1 to TRBJ2-7; 9 bases line up with TRBD1. This CDR3 is 14 amino acids long. The J segment lost 2 bases and the V segment lost 6 bases, leaving 8 bases of the junction unmatched. Germline V gives CDR1 SQVTM, CDR2 ANQGSEA. The CDR3 bases are TGCAGCGTCGCGATCCGGACAGGGGCCTACGAGCAGTACTTC. It translates to CSVAIRTGAYEQYF.